The 15 T cell receptor beta chains in this list originate from one sample, sequenced in a study of Ad26.COV2.S vaccination and SARS-CoV-2 variants. Treatment in this sample: roughly 19 received Ad26.COV2.S at low or high dose, single or two shots; five or six received placebo; per-sample allocation not given. The study sampled participants on day 63 after the first vaccine or placebo injection. Assay used: immunoSEQ multiplex PCR; TCRdb lists only in-frame clones, some missing. The table lists fewer than 900,000 clones, around 90% of them singletons. Sequenced here: peripheral blood, sampled in a trial of Ad26.COV2.S vaccine versus placebo. The receptors derive from a person between 18 and 65 years old who received the Ad26.COV2.S COVID-19 vaccine or a placebo.

Regarding this clone: Additional DNA sequences in this sample encode the identical CDR3. The V gene is TRBV5-1, the J gene TRBJ2-7; 8 bases align to TRBD2. This CDR3 has 14 residues. CDR1 and CDR2 (germline): SGHRS, YFSETQ. V shed 4 bases and J 0 bases; nucleotides not matched to a gene: 3. In DNA form, the CDR3 reads TGCGCCAGCAGCCTAGCGGGTGGCTCCTACGAGCAGTACTTC. It encodes CASSLAGGSYEQYF.

The chain employs TRBV4-3 and TRBJ2-1, with 8 bases matching TRBD1. V was clipped by 3 bases and J by 3 bases; unmatched bases: 1. The germline CDR1 and CDR2 sequences are LGHNA and YSLEER. CDR3 length: 14 residues. The CDR3 sequence: CASSHGQGYNEQFF. In DNA form, the CDR3 reads TGCGCCAGCAGCCATGGACAGGGCTACAATGAGCAGTTCTTC.

The J gene is TRBJ1-1, the V gene TRBV7-9; no reliable D call. The CDR3 length is 12 residues. V was shortened by 2 bases and J by 6 bases, with 7 bases between the two germline ends. Germline CDR1 is SEHNR and CDR2 is FQNEAQ (reference sequence). CDR3 DNA: TGTGCCAGCAGCTTAAATAGGGCTGAAGCTTTCTTT. This gives the protein CASSLNRAEAFF.

V and J are TRBV10-1 and TRBJ2-1; 8 bases are a match to TRBD2. Per germline, CDR1 WNHNN and CDR2 SYGVQD (reference sequence). The CDR3 is 15 amino acids. J was trimmed by 6 bases and V by 4 bases; bases with no gene match: 8. The CDR3 sequence: CASSGVTSGANEQFF. For the CDR3, the DNA is TGCGCCAGCAGTGGGGTTACTAGCGGAGCCAATGAGCAGTTCTTC.

This clone has only one observation. This sequence joins TRBV30 and TRBJ1-5, with D uncertain. This CDR3 is built from 13 residues. CDR1 is GTSNPN and CDR2 is SVGIG in the germline V gene (reference sequence). V was clipped by 0 bases and J by 7 bases, with 10 bases between them. In DNA form, the CDR3 reads TGTGCCTGGAGTGTCCAGGACCGACAGCCCCAGCATTTT. Its protein is CAWSVQDRQPQHF.

This clone was observed a single time. In nucleotides, the CDR3 is TGTGCCAGCAGGTTGACTAGCGGGATCACAGATACGCAGTATTTT. Residues: CASRLTSGITDTQYF. V and J are TRBV13 and TRBJ2-3, with 11 positions matching TRBD2. J gave up 2 bases and V 6 bases, and 4 bases lay outside the gene matches. This CDR3 comprises 15 residues. Germline V gene lookup returns CDR1 PRHDT and CDR2 FYEKMQ (reference sequence). Full variable domain (rest looked up from reference TRBV13 and TRBJ2-3): AAGVIQSPRHLIKEKRETATLKCYPIPRHDTVYWYQQGPGQDPQFLISFYEKMQSDKGSIPDRFSAQQFSDYHSELNMSSLELGDSALYFCASRLTSGITDTQYFGPGTRLTVL.

The rearrangement uses TRBV7-2 and TRBJ2-2, with D tentatively TRBD1 (7 bases). Germline CDR1 is SGHTA and CDR2 is FQGNSA. V dropped 1 base and J dropped 5 bases, with 11 bases sitting between them. This CDR3 is built from 15 residues. The CDR3 here is CASSLVSGGTGELFF. The CDR3 DNA reads as TGTGCCAGCAGCTTAGTGTCAGGGGGGACCGGGGAGCTGTTTTTT.

This clone was observed a handful of times. The chain carries TRBV5-4 and TRBJ2-7, with 8 bases matching TRBD1. With V trimmed by 3 bases and J by 0 bases, 2 bases remained unmatched. The CDR3 has 14 residues. CDR1 is SGHNT and CDR2 is YYREEE in the germline V gene (reference sequence). In nucleotides, the CDR3 is TGTGCCAGCAGCTGGCAGGGGGCCTCCTACGAGCAGTACTTC. Its protein product is CASSWQGASYEQYF.

The genes are TRBV18 and TRBJ1-6; D is ambiguous. The CDR3 length is 16 residues. Looked up from germline, CDR1 is KGHSH and CDR2 is LQKENI. The V end was cut by 3 bases, the J end by 8 bases, with 17 bases between. The CDR3 sequence: CASSPVEKGSHSPLHF. The CDR3 DNA sequence: TGTGCCAGCTCACCTGTAGAAAAAGGGTCCCATTCACCCCTCCACTTT. Looking up the rest from reference TRBV18 and TRBJ1-6 gives the full variable domain: NAGVMQNPRHLVRRRGQEARLRCSPMKGHSHVYWYRQLPEEGLKFMVYLQKENIIDESGMPKERFSAEFPKEGPSILRIQQVVRGDSAAYFCASSPVEKGSHSPLHFGNGTRLTVT.

V usage is TRBV5-4 and J usage is TRBJ2-3; D is perhaps TRBD1 or TRBD2 (6 bases each). The germline gives CDR1 SGHNT, CDR2 YYREEE (reference sequence). This CDR3 has 17 residues. The ends were cut back, 4 bases at V and 6 bases at J, with 24 bases in the middle. CDR3 nucleotide sequence: TGTGCCAGCAGCCCCCCCCTCGGCGGGACAACTCGGGATACGCAGTATTTT. It encodes CASSPPLGGTTRDTQYF.

The CDR3 DNA reads as TGCAGCGTCGAGACAGGGAGAGGGTCCTACGAGCAGTACTTC. Translating gives CSVETGRGSYEQYF. V gene TRBV29-1 combines with J gene TRBJ2-7; 7 bases align to TRBD1. The J segment lost 1 base and the V segment lost 6 bases, leaving 9 bases of the junction unmatched. This CDR3 comprises 14 residues. Germline CDR1 and CDR2: SQVTM and ANQGSEA.

J is TRBJ2-7 and V is TRBV19; weak D call: TRBD2 (7 bases). There are 14 residues in the CDR3. In germline, CDR1 is LNHDA, CDR2 SQIVND (reference sequence). Between the trimmed V and J ends, which lost 2 bases and 2 bases, there was a span of 10 bases. The CDR3 DNA sequence: TGTGCCAGTAGTATAAGGGGGGGGCCCTACGAGCAGTACTTC. Translation gives CASSIRGGPYEQYF.

V gene TRBV29-1 combines with J gene TRBJ2-1; 9 bases are a match to TRBD1. After removal of 6 bases from V and 6 bases from J, the junction contained 3 bases not matched to a gene. This CDR3 has 12 amino acids. Germline V CDR1 and CDR2: SQVTM, ANQGSEA. The CDR3 DNA sequence: TGCAGCGTGGCGACAGGGGGCAATGAGCAGTTCTTC. Protein sequence: CSVATGGNEQFF.

This clone came up a few times. This chain uses TRBV25-1 with TRBJ1-3; D is undetermined. V gave up 6 bases and J gave up 0 bases, with 12 bases separating them. Germline V CDR1 and CDR2: MGHDK, SYGVNS. This CDR3 is built from 15 residues. CDR3 sequence (DNA): TGTGCCAGCAGCGACCCCGGATACTCTGGAAACACCATATATTTT. Translating gives CASSDPGYSGNTIYF.

The rearrangement uses TRBV11-2 and TRBJ1-6, with D unclear. V lost 1 base and J 2 bases, leaving 9 bases between the germline ends. The CDR3 runs 16 residues. From germline, CDR1 is SGHAT and CDR2 FQNNGV. CDR3 residues: CASSLGGTAYNSPLHF. In nucleotides, the CDR3 is TGTGCCAGCAGCTTAGGAGGAACAGCCTATAATTCACCCCTCCACTTT.